This TCR beta chain was identified during a study of CD8 T cells in Susac syndrome. In the study overall: Patients with Susac syndrome, at blood draw, were therapy-naive, on corticosteroids, or on intravenous immunoglobulin alone.

Random hexamers were used to reverse transcribe 0.5 to 1 ug of RNA. TCRdb called the immunoSEQ multiplex PCR reads again in MiXCR, with one record for every CDR3 protein. Of under 200,000 distinct CDR3 sequences listed, more than 85% are singletons. Study-wide findings and caveats: The study conceded that relatively few individuals underwent its TCR sequencing and HLA analysis.

Patients with Susac syndrome fulfilled recently defined diagnostic criteria for definite or probable disease. Both CD4+ and CD8+ T cells were negatively isolated, and TEMRA cells underwent FACS enrichment. In the case of this clonotype: The target antigen is unknown.

This CDR3 is built from 14 residues. Germline V lookup: CDR1 MNHEY, CDR2 SMNVEV (reference sequence). Trimming shortened V by 3 bases and J by 4 bases, and 12 bases separated the two germline ends. The specimen sequenced was CD4+ T cells from PBMCs. This TCR derives from a human donor with Susac syndrome. This chain connects TRBV27 to TRBJ2-5; TRBD2 might be the D (5 bases). The CDR3 loop is CASSFATGRETQYF. The CDR3 DNA follows: TGTGCCAGCAGTTTTGCTACGGGGAGAGAGACCCAGTACTTC.